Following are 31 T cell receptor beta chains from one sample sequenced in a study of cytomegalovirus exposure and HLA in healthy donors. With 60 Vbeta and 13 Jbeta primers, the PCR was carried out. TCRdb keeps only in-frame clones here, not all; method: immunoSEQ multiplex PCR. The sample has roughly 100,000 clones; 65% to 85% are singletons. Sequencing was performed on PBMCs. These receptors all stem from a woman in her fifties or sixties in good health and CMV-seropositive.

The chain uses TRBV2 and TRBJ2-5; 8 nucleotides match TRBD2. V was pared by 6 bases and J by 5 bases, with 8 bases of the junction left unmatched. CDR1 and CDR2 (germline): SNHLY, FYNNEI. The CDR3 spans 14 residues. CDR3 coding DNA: TGTGCCAGCAGGAGCCCAGGCGGGGGGGAGACCCAGTACTTC. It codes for CASRSPGGGETQYF.

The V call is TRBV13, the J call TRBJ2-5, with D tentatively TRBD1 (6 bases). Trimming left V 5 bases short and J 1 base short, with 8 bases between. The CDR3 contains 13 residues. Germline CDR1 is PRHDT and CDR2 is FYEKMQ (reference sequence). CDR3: CASSADSQETQYF. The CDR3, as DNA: TGTGCCAGCAGCGCGGACAGCCAAGAGACCCAGTACTTC.

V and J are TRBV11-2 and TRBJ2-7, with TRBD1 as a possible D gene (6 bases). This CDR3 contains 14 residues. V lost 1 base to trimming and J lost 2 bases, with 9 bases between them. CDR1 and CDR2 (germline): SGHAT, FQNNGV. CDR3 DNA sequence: TGTGCCAGCAGCTTAGGGACAGTGACCTACGAGCAGTACTTC. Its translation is CASSLGTVTYEQYF.

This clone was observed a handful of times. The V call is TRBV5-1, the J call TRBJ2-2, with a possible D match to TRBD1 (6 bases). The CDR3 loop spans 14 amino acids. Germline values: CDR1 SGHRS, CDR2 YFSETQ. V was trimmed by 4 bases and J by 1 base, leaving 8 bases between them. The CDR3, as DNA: TGCGCCAGCAGCACGGGACAGAACACCGGGGAGCTGTTTTTT. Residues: CASSTGQNTGELFF.

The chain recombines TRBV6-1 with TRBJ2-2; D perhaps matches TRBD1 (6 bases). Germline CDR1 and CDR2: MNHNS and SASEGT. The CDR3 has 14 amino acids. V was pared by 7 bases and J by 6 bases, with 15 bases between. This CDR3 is CASNADRGSGELFF. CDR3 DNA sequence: TGTGCCAGCAACGCGGACAGAGGGTCCGGGGAGCTGTTTTTT.

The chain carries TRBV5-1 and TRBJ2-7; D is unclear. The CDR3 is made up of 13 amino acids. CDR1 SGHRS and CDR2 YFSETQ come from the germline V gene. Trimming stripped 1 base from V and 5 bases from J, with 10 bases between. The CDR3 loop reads CASSLQGADEQYF. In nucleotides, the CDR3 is TGCGCCAGCAGCTTGCAAGGTGCGGACGAGCAGTACTTC.

The CDR3 region has the DNA TGTGCCAGCGGGGGCAGCCCCTACAATGAGCAGTTCTTC. Protein: CASGGSPYNEQFF. This chain uses TRBV9 with TRBJ2-1; a possible D gene is TRBD1 (6 bases). Germline assignment: CDR1 SGDLS and CDR2 YYNGEE. Between the trimmed V and J ends, which lost 7 bases and 2 bases, there was a span of 10 bases. CDR3 length equals 13 residues.

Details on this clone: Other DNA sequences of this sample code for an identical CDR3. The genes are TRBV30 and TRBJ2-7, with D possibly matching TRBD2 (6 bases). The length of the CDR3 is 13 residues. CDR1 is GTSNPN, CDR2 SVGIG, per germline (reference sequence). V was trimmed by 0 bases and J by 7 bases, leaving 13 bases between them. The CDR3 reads CAWSVRGGREQYF. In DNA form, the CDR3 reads TGTGCCTGGAGTGTTAGGGGTGGGAGGGAGCAGTACTTC.

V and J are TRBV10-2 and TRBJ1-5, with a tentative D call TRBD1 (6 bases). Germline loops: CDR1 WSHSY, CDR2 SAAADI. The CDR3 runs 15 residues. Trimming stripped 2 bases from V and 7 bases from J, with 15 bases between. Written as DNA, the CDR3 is TGCGCCAGCAGTGAGAATGGGGGCGACGGACAGCCCCAGCATTTT. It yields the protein CASSENGGDGQPQHF.

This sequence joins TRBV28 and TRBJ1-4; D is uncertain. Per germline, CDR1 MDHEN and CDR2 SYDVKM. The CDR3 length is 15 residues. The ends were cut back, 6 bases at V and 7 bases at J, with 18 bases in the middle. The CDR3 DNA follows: TGTGCCAGCAGGTCACAGCCGGGGTTTGGTGAAAAACTGTTTTTT. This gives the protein CASRSQPGFGEKLFF.

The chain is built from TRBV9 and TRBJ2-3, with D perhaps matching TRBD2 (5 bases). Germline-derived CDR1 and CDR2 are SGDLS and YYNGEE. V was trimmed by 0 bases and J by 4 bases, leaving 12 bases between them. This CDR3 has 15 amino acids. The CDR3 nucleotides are TGTGCCAGCAGCGTAGACAGCGGTGGCGCAGATACGCAGTATTTT. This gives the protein CASSVDSGGADTQYF.

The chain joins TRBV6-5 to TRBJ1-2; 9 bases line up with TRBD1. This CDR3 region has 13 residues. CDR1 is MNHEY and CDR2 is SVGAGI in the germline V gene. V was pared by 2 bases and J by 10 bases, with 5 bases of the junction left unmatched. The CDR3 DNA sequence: TGTGCCAGCAGTTACCCGGGACAGGGTACCTACACCTTC. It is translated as CASSYPGQGTYTF.

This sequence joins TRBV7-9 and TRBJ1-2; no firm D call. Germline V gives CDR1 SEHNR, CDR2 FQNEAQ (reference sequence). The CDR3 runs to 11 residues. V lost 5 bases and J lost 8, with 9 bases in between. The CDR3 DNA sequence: TGTGCCAGCAGCCCCCAAAGCGGCTACACCTTC. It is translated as CASSPQSGYTF.

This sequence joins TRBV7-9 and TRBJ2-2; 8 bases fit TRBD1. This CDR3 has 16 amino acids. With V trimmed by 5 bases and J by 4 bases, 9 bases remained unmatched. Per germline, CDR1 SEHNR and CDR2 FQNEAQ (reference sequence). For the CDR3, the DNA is TGTGCCAGCAGCATAATGACCGGGACAGGCACCGGGGAGCTGTTTTTT. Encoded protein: CASSIMTGTGTGELFF.

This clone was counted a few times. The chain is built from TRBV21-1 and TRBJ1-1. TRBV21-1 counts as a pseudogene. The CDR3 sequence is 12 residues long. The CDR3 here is CASSKDLCEAFF. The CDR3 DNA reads TGTGCCAGCAGCAAAGATCTTTGTGAAGCTTTCTTT.

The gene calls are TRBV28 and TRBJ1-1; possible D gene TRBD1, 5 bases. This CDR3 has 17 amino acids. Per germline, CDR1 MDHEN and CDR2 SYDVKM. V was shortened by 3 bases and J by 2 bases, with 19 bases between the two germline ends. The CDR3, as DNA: TGTGCCAGCAGTTTTTCCGTCCTCAGGGCTCTAAACACTGAAGCTTTCTTT. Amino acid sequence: CASSFSVLRALNTEAFF.

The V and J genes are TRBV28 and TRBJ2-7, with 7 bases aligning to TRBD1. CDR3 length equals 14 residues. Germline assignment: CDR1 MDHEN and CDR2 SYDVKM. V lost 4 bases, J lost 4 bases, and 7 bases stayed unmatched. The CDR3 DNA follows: TGTGCCAGCAGTTCTCCGGGACAGAGTTACGAGCAGTACTTC. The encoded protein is CASSSPGQSYEQYF. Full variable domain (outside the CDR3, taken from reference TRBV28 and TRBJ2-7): DVKVTQSSRYLVKRTGEKVFLECVQDMDHENMFWYRQDPGLGLRLIYFSYDVKMKEKGDIPEGYSVSREKKERFSLILESASTNQTSMYLCASSSPGQSYEQYFGPGTRLTVT.

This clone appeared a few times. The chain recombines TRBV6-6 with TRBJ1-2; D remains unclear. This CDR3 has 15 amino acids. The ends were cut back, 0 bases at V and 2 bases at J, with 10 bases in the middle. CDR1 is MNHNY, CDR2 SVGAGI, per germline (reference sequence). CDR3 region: CASSYSSGTNYGYTF. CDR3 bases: TGTGCCAGCAGTTACTCGTCAGGAACAAACTATGGCTACACCTTC.

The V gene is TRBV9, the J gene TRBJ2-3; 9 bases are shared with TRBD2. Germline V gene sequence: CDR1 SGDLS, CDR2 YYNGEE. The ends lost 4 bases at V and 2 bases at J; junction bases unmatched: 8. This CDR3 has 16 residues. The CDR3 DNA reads TGTGCCAGCAGCTCGGGACTAGCCCTTACCACAGATACGCAGTATTTT. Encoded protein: CASSSGLALTTDTQYF. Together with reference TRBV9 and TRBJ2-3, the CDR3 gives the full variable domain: DSGVTQTPKHLITATGQRVTLRCSPRSGDLSVYWYQQSLDQGLQFLIQYYNGEERAKGNILERFSAQQFPDLHSELNLSSLELGDSALYFCASSSGLALTTDTQYFGPGTRLTVL.

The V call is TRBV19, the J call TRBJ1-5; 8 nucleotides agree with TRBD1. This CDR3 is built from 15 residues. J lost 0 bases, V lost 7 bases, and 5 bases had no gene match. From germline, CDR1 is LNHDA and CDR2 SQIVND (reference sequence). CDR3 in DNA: TGTGCCAGTACAGGACAGGGCCTTAGCAATCAGCCCCAGCATTTT. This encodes CASTGQGLSNQPQHF.

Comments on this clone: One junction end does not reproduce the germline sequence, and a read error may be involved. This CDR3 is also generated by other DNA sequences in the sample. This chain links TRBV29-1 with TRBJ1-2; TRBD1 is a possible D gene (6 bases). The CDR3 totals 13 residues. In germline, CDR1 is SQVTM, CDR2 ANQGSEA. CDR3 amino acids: CSVNRQENYGYTF. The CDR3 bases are TGCAGCGTCAATCGACAGGAGAACTACGGCTACACCTTC.

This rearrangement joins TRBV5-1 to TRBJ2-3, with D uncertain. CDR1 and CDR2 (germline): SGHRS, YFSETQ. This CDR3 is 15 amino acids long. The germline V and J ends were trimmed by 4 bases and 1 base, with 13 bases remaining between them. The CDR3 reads CASSLRLPGTDTQYF. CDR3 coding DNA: TGCGCCAGCAGCCTGCGGCTTCCCGGCACAGATACGCAGTATTTT.

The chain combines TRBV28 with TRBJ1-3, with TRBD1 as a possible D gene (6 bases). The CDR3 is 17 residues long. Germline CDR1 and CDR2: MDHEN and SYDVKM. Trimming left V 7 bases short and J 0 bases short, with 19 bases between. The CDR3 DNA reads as TGTGCCAGCATCCCTACAGGGACCTTAGTCTCTGGAAACACCATATATTTT. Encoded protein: CASIPTGTLVSGNTIYF.

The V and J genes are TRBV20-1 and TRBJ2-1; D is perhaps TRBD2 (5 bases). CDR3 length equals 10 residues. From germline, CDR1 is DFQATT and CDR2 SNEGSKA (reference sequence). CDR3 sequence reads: CTPRGNEQFF. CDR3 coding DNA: TGCACCCCCCGGGGCAATGAGCAGTTCTTC.

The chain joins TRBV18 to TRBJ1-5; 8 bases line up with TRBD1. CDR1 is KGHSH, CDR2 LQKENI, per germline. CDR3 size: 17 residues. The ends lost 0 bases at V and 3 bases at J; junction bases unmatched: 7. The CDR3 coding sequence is TGTGCCAGCTCACCACCCAGGACAGGGCTGAACAATCAGCCCCAGCATTTT. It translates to CASSPPRTGLNNQPQHF.

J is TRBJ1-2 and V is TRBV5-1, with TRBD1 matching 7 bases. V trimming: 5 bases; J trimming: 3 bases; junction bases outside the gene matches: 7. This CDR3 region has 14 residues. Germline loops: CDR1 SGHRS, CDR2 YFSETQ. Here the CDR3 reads CASRHTGTDYGYTF. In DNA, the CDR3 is TGCGCCAGCAGACACACCGGGACAGACTATGGCTACACCTTC. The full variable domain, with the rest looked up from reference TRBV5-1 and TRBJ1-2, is KAGVTQTPRYLIKTRGQQVTLSCSPISGHRSVSWYQQTPGQGLQFLFEYFSETQRNKGNFPGRFSGRQFSNSRSEMNVSTLELGDSALYLCASRHTGTDYGYTFGSGTRLTVV.

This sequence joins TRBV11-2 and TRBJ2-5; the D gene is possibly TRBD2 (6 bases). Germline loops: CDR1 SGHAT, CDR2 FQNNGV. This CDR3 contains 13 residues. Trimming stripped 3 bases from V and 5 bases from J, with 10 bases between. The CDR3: CASSFPGVETQYF. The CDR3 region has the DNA TGTGCCAGCAGCTTCCCGGGGGTGGAGACCCAGTACTTC.

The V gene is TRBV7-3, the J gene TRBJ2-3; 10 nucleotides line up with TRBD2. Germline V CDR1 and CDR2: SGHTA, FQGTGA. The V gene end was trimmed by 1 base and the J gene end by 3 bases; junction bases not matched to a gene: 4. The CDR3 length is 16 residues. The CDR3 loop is CASSLRASGSTDTQYF. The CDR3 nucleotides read TGTGCCAGCAGCTTAAGGGCTAGCGGGAGTACAGATACGCAGTATTTT. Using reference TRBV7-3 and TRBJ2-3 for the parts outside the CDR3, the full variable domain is GAGVSQTPSNKVTEKGKYVELRCDPISGHTALYWYRQSLGQGPEFLIYFQGTGAADDSGLPNDRFFAVRPEGSVSTLKIQRTERGDSAVYLCASSLRASGSTDTQYFGPGTRLTVL.

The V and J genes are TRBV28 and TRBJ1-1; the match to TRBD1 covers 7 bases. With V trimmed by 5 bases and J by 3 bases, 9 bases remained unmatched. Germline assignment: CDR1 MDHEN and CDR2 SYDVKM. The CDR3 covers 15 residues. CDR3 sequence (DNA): TGTGCCAGCAGTCCCGGTGGCCAGGGGGACACTGAAGCTTTCTTT. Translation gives CASSPGGQGDTEAFF.

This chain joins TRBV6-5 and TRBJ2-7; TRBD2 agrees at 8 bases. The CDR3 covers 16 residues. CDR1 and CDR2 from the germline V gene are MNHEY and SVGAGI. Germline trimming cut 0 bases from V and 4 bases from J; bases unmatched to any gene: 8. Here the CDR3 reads CASSYSKAGVGYEQYF. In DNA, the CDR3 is TGTGCCAGCAGTTACTCGAAAGCGGGAGTGGGGTACGAGCAGTACTTC.

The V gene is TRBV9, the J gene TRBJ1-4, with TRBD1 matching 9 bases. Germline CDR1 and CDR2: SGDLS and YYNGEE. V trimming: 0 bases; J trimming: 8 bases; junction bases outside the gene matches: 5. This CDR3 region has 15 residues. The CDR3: CASSVGGQGNEKLFF. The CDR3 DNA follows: TGTGCCAGCAGCGTAGGGGGACAGGGTAACGAAAAACTGTTTTTT.